This T cell receptor (beta chain) was recorded in a study of blood T cell repertoires in COVID-19. About the research overall: Samples of COVID-19 (acute and convalescent) were obtained from the United States, Italy and Spain.

Only in-frame clones appear in the TCRdb table, and some are missing; sequencing was by immunoSEQ multiplex PCR. The sample records 200,000 to 250,000 clones, approximately 85% being singletons. This CDR3 is built from 15 residues. Germline CDR1 SGHRS, CDR2 YFSETQ. Trimming left V 0 bases short and J 0 bases short, with 7 bases between. The rearrangement joins TRBV5-1 to TRBJ1-5; D gene uncertain. The sequence was obtained from a man at least 80 years old with acute or convalescent COVID-19. The sample was peripheral blood. The CDR3 here is CASSLDSFSNQPQHF. For the CDR3, the DNA is TGCGCCAGCAGCTTGGACAGTTTTAGCAATCAGCCCCAGCATTTT.